These 15 T cell receptor beta chains originate from one sample sequenced in a study of Ad26.COV2.S vaccination and SARS-CoV-2 variants. Profiling relied on immunoSEQ multiplex PCR, and the TCRdb table lists in-frame clones only, not all of them. The table has approximately 300,000 clones, around 84% seen once. This sample's treatment: roughly 18 received Ad26.COV2.S at low or high dose, single or two shots; about 5 received placebo; per-sample allocation not given. Vaccine and placebo recipients were sampled on day 63 after the first injection. Sample: peripheral blood, taken in a trial of Ad26.COV2.S vaccine versus placebo. Receptors were obtained from a person aged 18 to 65 who received the Ad26.COV2.S COVID-19 vaccine or a placebo.

V is TRBV4-1 and J is TRBJ1-1; a weak D match, TRBD1 (5 bases). This CDR3 is 15 amino acids long. Trimming took 1 base from V and 5 from J, leaving 14 bases between them. CDR1 MGHRA and CDR2 YSYEKL come from the germline V gene. In DNA, the CDR3 is TGCGCCAGCAGCCAAGGGGGAAGGGGTGAGACTGAAGCTTTCTTT. This encodes CASSQGGRGETEAFF.

DNA of the CDR3: TGCAGCCTTCGGGATCTCTACGAGCAGTACTTC. Translating it yields CSLRDLYEQYF. The chain uses TRBV20-1 and TRBJ2-7; D may be TRBD2 (5 bases). The germline CDR1 and CDR2 sequences are DFQATT and SNEGSKA (reference sequence). The CDR3 loop spans 11 amino acids.

DNA for the CDR3: TGCAGCGTTGAAAAAGGGGCCACTGGCTACACCTTC. It specifies CSVEKGATGYTF. This chain connects TRBV29-1 to TRBJ1-2; D might be TRBD1 (5 bases). The germline CDR1 and CDR2 sequences are SQVTM and ANQGSEA. The V end lost 2 bases, the J end lost 7 bases, and 11 bases lay between the germline ends. This CDR3 contains 12 residues.

This clone has only one observation. The rearrangement uses TRBV3-1 (or the pseudogene TRBV3-2) and TRBJ2-4; the D is unclear. The germline CDR1 and CDR2 sequences are LGHDT and YNNKEL (reference sequence). This CDR3 has 14 residues. Trimming took 0 bases from V and 8 from J, leaving 11 bases between them. CDR3 DNA sequence: TGTGCCAGCAGCCAAGATAAAGGTTGGCACATTCAGTACTTC. Protein: CASSQDKGWHIQYF.

The rearrangement links TRBV5-4 to TRBJ1-1; D might be TRBD1 (5 bases). Germline V gene lookup returns CDR1 SGHNT and CDR2 YYREEE (reference sequence). The V gene lost 4 bases and the J gene lost 1 base, with 11 bases spanning the gap. This CDR3 spans 14 amino acids. The CDR3 is CASSGTYRNTEAFF. The CDR3 DNA follows: TGTGCCAGCAGCGGGACCTACAGGAACACTGAAGCTTTCTTT.

The chain carries TRBV19 and TRBJ2-3; TRBD2 matches at 14 bases. J lost 2 bases, V lost 5 bases, and 12 bases had no gene match. Germline values: CDR1 LNHDA, CDR2 SQIVND (reference sequence). The length of the CDR3 is 19 residues. The CDR3 here is CASSSPTSGGVTVTDTQYF. DNA for the CDR3: TGTGCCAGTAGTTCCCCGACTAGCGGGGGGGTCACAGTCACAGATACGCAGTATTTT.

The chain recombines TRBV18 with TRBJ2-7, with D unclear. This CDR3 region has 14 residues. Germline lookup yields CDR1 KGHSH and CDR2 LQKENI. Trimming stripped 3 bases from V and 3 bases from J, with 12 bases between. CDR3 sequence (DNA): TGTGCCAGCTCACCCCCGAATAAGGGCTACGAGCAGTACTTC. Residues: CASSPPNKGYEQYF.

The gene calls are TRBV2 and TRBJ1-4; maybe TRBD1 (6 bases). The CDR3 is made up of 15 amino acids. In germline, CDR1 is SNHLY, CDR2 FYNNEI. Trimming cost V 8 bases and J 0 bases, with 13 bases left between them. The chain's CDR3 is CASQGHLPTNEKLFF. The CDR3 nucleotides are TGTGCCAGCCAGGGACACCTCCCAACTAATGAAAAACTGTTTTTT.

The count of this clone is one. The same CDR3 also results from other DNA sequences found in this sample. The chain uses TRBV5-1 and TRBJ2-7; D unresolved. Germline V gene data show CDR1 as SGHRS and CDR2 as YFSETQ. The CDR3 length is 13 residues. V was trimmed by 3 bases and J by 1 base, leaving 8 bases between them. The CDR3 region is CASSYRDSYEQYF. CDR3 nucleotide sequence: TGCGCCAGCAGCTACCGAGATTCCTACGAGCAGTACTTC.

The gene calls are TRBV5-4 and TRBJ2-2; D possibly corresponds to TRBD2 (7 bases). This CDR3 has 15 residues. V was clipped by 1 base and J by 3 bases, with 10 bases between them. Germline V gene sequence: CDR1 SGHNT, CDR2 YYREEE (reference sequence). CDR3 loop: CASSLRGRDTGELFF. The CDR3 coding sequence is TGTGCCAGCAGCTTGAGGGGGAGGGACACCGGGGAGCTGTTTTTT.

V is TRBV6-5 and J is TRBJ1-4, with D possibly TRBD1 on 5 matching bases. Per the germline V gene, CDR1 is MNHEY and CDR2 is SVGAGI. The CDR3 runs 14 residues. V lost 7 bases to trimming and J lost 8 bases, with 17 bases between them. CDR3 in DNA: TGTGCCAGCAACCGGGGGGGTTCAGAGGAAAAACTGTTTTTT. This codes for CASNRGGSEEKLFF.

This clone was seen only a few times. For the CDR3, the DNA is TGTGCCAGCAGCGAGGACTTAGGGGGCTATGGCTACACCTTC. It encodes CASSEDLGGYGYTF. The V gene is TRBV3-1 (or the pseudogene TRBV3-2), the J gene TRBJ1-2; tentative D call: TRBD1 (6 bases). Per germline, CDR1 LGHDT and CDR2 YNNKEL (reference sequence). Trimming cost V 5 bases and J 4 bases, with 14 bases left between them. CDR3 length: 14 amino acids.

DNA for the CDR3: TGTGCCAGCAGCTTGGCTAGATTGGAGACCCAGTACTTC. Translating it yields CASSLARLETQYF. The chain has TRBV5-8 and TRBJ2-5; D not certain. Germline V gene sequence: CDR1 SGHTS, CDR2 YDEGEE. Between the trimmed V and J ends, which lost 0 bases and 5 bases, there was a span of 8 bases. This CDR3 spans 13 amino acids.

J is TRBJ2-5 and V is TRBV29-1; 8 bases are shared with TRBD1. Germline V gene lookup returns CDR1 SQVTM and CDR2 ANQGSEA. With V trimmed by 5 bases and J by 3 bases, 2 bases remained unmatched. The CDR3 is 12 amino acids. The DNA for the CDR3 is TGCAGCGTTTCGACAGGGGAAGAGACCCAGTACTTC. Amino acids: CSVSTGEETQYF.

The V call is TRBV18, the J call TRBJ1-1; D unresolved. The CDR3 runs to 14 residues. The V and J ends lost 3 bases and 0 bases respectively, with 8 bases between them. The germline gives CDR1 KGHSH, CDR2 LQKENI. The CDR3 is CASSPSAMNTEAFF. As DNA, the CDR3 is TGTGCCAGCTCACCTAGTGCGATGAACACTGAAGCTTTCTTT.